The rows below give T cell receptor beta chains drawn from one sample of a study of CD8 T cells in Susac syndrome. TCRdb passed the immunoSEQ multiplex PCR reads through MiXCR, listing each CDR3 protein once. The table records some 150,000 distinct CDR3 sequences, 94% of them present only once. The sequencing input was CD4+ T cells from PBMCs. Receptor source: a human donor in good health. Each CDR3 is given with its conserved first and last residue. A D gene is named only where the DNA matches it firmly. Size is omitted from some rows. Given values are once, few, many or a class for expanded clones.

V gene	D gene	J gene	clone size	CDR3 DNA	CDR3 protein
TRBV12-3/TRBV12-4	TRBD1	TRBJ1-1	NA	TGTGCCAGCAGTTTAGTAGGGGGCCACACTGAAGCTTTCTTT	CASSLVGGHTEAFF
TRBV29-1	TRBD2	TRBJ2-3	NA	TGCAGCGTTGAAGAAGGGGCGGGAGGAGATACGCAGTATTTT	CSVEEGAGGDTQYF
TRBV5-1	NA	TRBJ2-2	NA	TGCGCCAGCAGCGGGAGAGGAGGCGGGGATCTGTTTTTT	CASSGRGGGDLFF
TRBV3-1	TRBD1	TRBJ1-1	NA	TGTGCCAGCTCGGACAGGGATTACACTGAAGCTTTCTTT	CASSDRDYTEAFF
TRBV5-1	NA	TRBJ2-7	NA	TGCGCCAGCAGCTACGCAGGGTTAACTGGCTACGAGCAGTACTTC	CASSYAGLTGYEQYF
TRBV7-2	NA	TRBJ2-7	NA	TGTGCCAGCAGCTTAGTAAACCAATTGGGGGAGCAGTACTTC	CASSLVNQLGEQYF
TRBV7-6	TRBD2	TRBJ2-6	NA	TGTGCCAGCAGCTTAGTAGCGGGAAGGACTGGGGCCAACGTCCTGACTTTC	CASSLVAGRTGANVLTF
TRBV20-1	TRBD1	TRBJ2-7	NA	TGCAGTGCTAGAGATTGGGGACAGGGGGCGGACGAGCAGTACTTC	CSARDWGQGADEQYF
TRBV19	NA	TRBJ2-1	NA	TGTGCCAGTAGTATAGAGGGGGGGCCTGTTAGTAATGAGCAGTTCTTC	CASSIEGGPVSNEQFF
TRBV5-6	NA	TRBJ1-2	NA	TGTGCCAGCAGCCGCCTTAACTATGGCTACACCTTC	CASSRLNYGYTF
TRBV29-1	NA	TRBJ1-1	NA	TGCAGCGTTTGGGACCGAGGGAACACTGAAGCTTTCTTT	CSVWDRGNTEAFF
TRBV2	TRBD1	TRBJ2-5	NA	TGTGCCAGCAGTCAAGACAGGGGTGAGGAGACCCAGTACTTC	CASSQDRGEETQYF
TRBV6-1	NA	TRBJ2-7	NA	TGTGCCAGCCGAGGGGGGGGTAAGAATTCCTACGAGCAGTACTTC	CASRGGGKNSYEQYF
TRBV20-1	NA	TRBJ1-4	NA	TGCAGTGCTAGAATACCTTCCGTTCTAGGGGATGAAAAACTGTTTTTT	CSARIPSVLGDEKLFF
TRBV11-1	NA	TRBJ2-1	NA	TGTGCCAGCAGCTTAACCAGGGGTCCCCTACGCTACAATGAGCAGTTCTTC	CASSLTRGPLRYNEQFF
TRBV24-1	NA	TRBJ2-2	NA	TGTGCGGCACAGCCGACGAACACCGGGGAGCTGTTTTTT	CAAQPTNTGELFF
TRBV11-2	NA	TRBJ1-4	NA	TGTGCCAGCAGCGGTTCACCGGACGGGGCTGAAAAACTGTTTTTT	CASSGSPDGAEKLFF
TRBV20-1	TRBD1	TRBJ1-2	once	TGCAGTGCTATTCGGCCTTTGACAGGGACTAACTATGGCTACACCTTC	CSAIRPLTGTNYGYTF
TRBV5-1	NA	TRBJ1-1	NA	TGCGCCAGCAGTTGGAGAATGAACACTGAAGCTTTCTTT	CASSWRMNTEAFF
TRBV30	NA	TRBJ1-5	NA	TGTGCCTGGAGTCGTCAGGGAGGGCAGCCCCAGCATTTT	CAWSRQGGQPQHF
TRBV24-1	NA	TRBJ2-3	NA	TGTGCCACCAGTGACGCCGCTTTTGGGGGCACAGATACGCAGTATTTT	CATSDAAFGGTDTQYF
TRBV10-3	NA	TRBJ1-2	NA	TGTGCCACGAAGGCAGGGGAGAACTATGGCTACACCTTC	CATKAGENYGYTF
TRBV27	TRBD1	TRBJ1-4	NA	TGTGCCAGCAGCCCGATCGACAGGGATGGTGAAAAACTGTTTTTT	CASSPIDRDGEKLFF
TRBV29-1	TRBD1	TRBJ1-5	NA	TGCAGCGTGACAGACAGGGATTATCAGCCCCAGCATTTT	CSVTDRDYQPQHF
TRBV6-2/TRBV6-3	NA	TRBJ2-7	NA	TGTGCCAGCACGGAGGGAAACTCCTACGAGCAGTACTTC	CASTEGNSYEQYF
TRBV27	TRBD1	TRBJ1-6	NA	TGTGCCAGCAGTTCCGCCCAAGACAGGGGGGAATCACCCCTCCACTTT	CASSSAQDRGESPLHF
TRBV2	NA	TRBJ2-2	NA	TGTGCCAGCAGGGCTGACAGGACCGGGGAGCTGTTTTTT	CASRADRTGELFF
TRBV20-1	NA	TRBJ2-1	NA	TGCAGTGCTGGTGTGTGGAATGAGCAGTTCTTC	CSAGVWNEQFF
TRBV9	NA	TRBJ2-2	NA	TGTGCCAGCAGCGTAGAGCCCACCGGGGAGCTGTTTTTT	CASSVEPTGELFF
TRBV19	NA	TRBJ1-3	NA	TGTGCCACCGGGGAGTCACGCTCTGGAAACACCATATATTTT	CATGESRSGNTIYF
TRBV29-1	TRBD1	TRBJ1-2	NA	TGCAGCGTAGACCAAGCAGGGGGCTATGGCTACACCTTC	CSVDQAGGYGYTF
TRBV30	NA	TRBJ1-1	NA	TGTGCCTGGGGAGGTTCACAATCGAACACTGAAGCTTTCTTT	CAWGGSQSNTEAFF
TRBV29-1	NA	TRBJ2-7	once	TGCAGCGTTGTCGGCAGAGTCTACGAGCAGTACTTC	CSVVGRVYEQYF
TRBV7-8	NA	TRBJ2-7	NA	TGTGCCAGCAGCTTAGCGCTGGGGGTCGAGCAGTACTTC	CASSLALGVEQYF
TRBV19	NA	TRBJ2-7	once	TGTGCCAGTACCCGAAGCCCCGACAAGGAGAACCACTCCTACGAGCAGTACTTC	CASTRSPDKENHSYEQYF
TRBV7-8	NA	TRBJ2-1	NA	TGTGCCAGCAGCTTAAAAGGCAGGGTTGATGAGCAGTTCTTC	CASSLKGRVDEQFF
TRBV5-6	TRBD2	TRBJ2-7	NA	TGTGCCAGCAGCTCCGTTGGGAGGGGCTACGAGCAGTACTTC	CASSSVGRGYEQYF
TRBV28	NA	TRBJ2-7	NA	TGTGCCAGCAGTTTCGTCGGGACACAACCCTACGAGCAGTACTTC	CASSFVGTQPYEQYF
TRBV25-1	NA	TRBJ2-7	NA	TGTGCCAGCAGTGAATTAGGGGTTCCCTACGAGCAGTACTTC	CASSELGVPYEQYF
TRBV5-6	TRBD2	TRBJ2-3	NA	TGTGCCAGCAGCCCGGGACTAGCGGGAGTTGCGGATACGCAGTATTTT	CASSPGLAGVADTQYF
TRBV27	NA	TRBJ2-3	NA	TGTGCCAGCAGTACCTACAGGGCATCGCGAGATACGCAGTATTTT	CASSTYRASRDTQYF
TRBV19	TRBD1	TRBJ1-5	NA	TGTGCCAGTAGGACAGGGAGTAGCAATCAGCCCCAGCATTTT	CASRTGSSNQPQHF
TRBV5-1	NA	TRBJ2-7	once	TGCGCCAGCAGCGTGGAGGGGGACGAGCAGTACTTC	CASSVEGDEQYF
TRBV4-1	TRBD2	TRBJ2-3	NA	TGCGCCAGCAGCCAAGACCCAGCGGGGACGCTTCGGGCTACGCAGTATTTT	CASSQDPAGTLRATQYF
TRBV11-2	TRBD1	TRBJ2-5	NA	TGTGCCAGCAGCTCCAGCCTTGACAGGGGAGAGACCCAGTACTTC	CASSSSLDRGETQYF
TRBV29-1	NA	TRBJ2-4	NA	TGCAGCGTTGAACAGATCCTAGCCAAAAACATTCAGTACTTC	CSVEQILAKNIQYF
TRBV13	NA	TRBJ1-2	NA	TGTGCCAGCAGCCCCGGGAGGCAGCCTAGCGGCTACACCTTC	CASSPGRQPSGYTF
TRBV2	TRBD2	TRBJ2-2	once	TGTGCCAGCAGGAGACTAGCGGGAGGGACCGGGGAGCTGTTTTTT	CASRRLAGGTGELFF
TRBV3-1	TRBD2	TRBJ2-7	once	TGTGCCAGCAGCCAAAGCGGGATCTCCTCCGAGCAGTACTTC	CASSQSGISSEQYF
TRBV30	NA	TRBJ2-3	NA	TGTGCTTCCCGATTAGCGGAAAGCACAGATACGCAGTATTTT	CASRLAESTDTQYF
TRBV20-1	NA	TRBJ2-7	NA	TGCAGTGCTAGTAGTCAGGGGAGCGAGCAGTACTTC	CSASSQGSEQYF
TRBV6-2/TRBV6-3	NA	TRBJ2-3	NA	TGTGCCAGCAGAGGGGGGACAGATACGCAGTATTTT	CASRGGTDTQYF
TRBV3-1	NA	TRBJ2-3	NA	TGTGCCAGCAGCCAGGACAGCGGAAACACAGATACGCAGTATTTT	CASSQDSGNTDTQYF
TRBV7-8	NA	TRBJ2-3	NA	TGTGCCATCGGAGAGGATACGCAGTATTTT	CAIGEDTQYF
TRBV7-9	NA	TRBJ1-2	NA	TGTGCCAGCAGCTTAGGTCCATCTAACTATGGCTACACCTTC	CASSLGPSNYGYTF
TRBV5-1	NA	TRBJ1-2	once	TGCGCCAGCGGGCAGGGGCGGCCTCATGGCTACACCTTC	CASGQGRPHGYTF
TRBV6-2/TRBV6-3	NA	TRBJ2-1	NA	TGTGCCAGCTCTTATTATCCCGGGATCTCCTACAATGAGCAGTTCTTC	CASSYYPGISYNEQFF
TRBV9	TRBD2	TRBJ2-1	NA	TGTGCCAGCAGCGTAGGCGGAGCTAGCGGGTACAATGAGCAGTTCTTC	CASSVGGASGYNEQFF
TRBV5-5	NA	TRBJ2-5	NA	TGTGCCAGCAGCTTGGTGGGGGCGCTACAAGAGACCCAGTACTTC	CASSLVGALQETQYF
TRBV15	NA	TRBJ1-2	NA	TGTGCCACCAGCAGAGATCTCCAGGGCGGGGGCTACACCTTC	CATSRDLQGGGYTF